The entry below describes one T cell receptor (beta chain). This clone has just a few counts. The antigen it binds to is not known. No quality values exist for individual bases; no much larger clone is one base distant. This entry belongs to a study of cytomegalovirus exposure and HLA in healthy donors (dated by TCRdb to 2015 to 2018). Turning to the overall study: An earlier analysis of roughly 610 of the donors reported around 280 Gb of sequence data and some 110 million unique TCR beta sequences obtained from about 179 million T cells. A later analysis re-analyzed previously published TCR beta repertoires from roughly 630 donors and added high-resolution HLA genotyping to study TCR occurrence patterns. To decide whether each TCR beta V gene segment behaved as functional or pseudogenic, an earlier analysis of over 500 of the donors relied on high-throughput TCR beta sequencing. Around 320 gigabases of sequencing data and around 87 million unique TCR sequences were included in an early release covering about 600 HLA-typed donors. Donor age, sex, ethnicity and CMV serostatus were collected together with the repertoire data. Typing coverage varied by locus: 629-630 donors for A, B, C, DRB1 and DQB1; more than 500 for DQA1; about 600 for DPA1; roughly 450 for DPB1. Among around 400 genotyped donors of the cohort, an average of approximately 240,000 unique TCR beta nucleotide sequences was sequenced per donor, of which roughly 17% were non-productive. Genome-wide SNP genotypes for about three fifths of the roughly 700 donors were used in a later genetic analysis, which treated that subset as a discovery cohort. Besides the first cohort of 666 subjects, a separate validation cohort made up of roughly 130 different subjects was used. HLA typing included class I and class II loci at four-digit resolution. High-throughput TCR immunosequencing, statistical association of individual TCRs with disease status, and machine learning were combined to predict cytomegalovirus infection status. All discovery cohort repertoires had been generated using a single sequencing platform. The aim of the study was to test whether cataloging public T cell receptors could identify signatures of past pathogen exposure. Rather than using new phenotypic data, the later analysis identified candidate immune exposures from TCR beta sequences and from how often those sequences occurred across donors. Of the approximately 400 genotyped donors, approximately 80% were placed in the genetic ancestry cluster associated with self-reported Caucasian donors. Several DR-DQ haplotypes were handled as single units for association and clustering because linkage in the cohort was strong. The T cell repertoires of under 750 subjects were profiled by immunosequencing and related to cytomegalovirus serostatus. What the study reported, not specific to this receptor: While some public TCRs were present in many individuals, most TCR sequences turned up only very rarely across donors. Only TCR beta chains were sequenced in this cohort, and the absence of alpha or paired-chain data limited detectable features. In a later analysis, TCR association rates were found to vary across HLA loci, with the most associated TCRs seen for DRB1 alleles and the fewest for HLA-C alleles. A few of the identified cytomegalovirus-associated TCR beta chains were confirmed in vitro to be specific for cytomegalovirus antigens. An earlier analysis of approximately 530 of the donors showed that most TCR beta V segments appeared in productive rearrangements either about 87% or about 30% of the time, which broadly matched IMGT annotations. An association between a missense DCLRE1C variant and V-gene and J-gene trimming of TCR beta chains was found in a later genetic analysis and replicated in an independent cohort. A cluster of highly shared sequence variants was judged likely to be a technical artifact of the sequencing pipeline. According to a later analysis, parvovirus B19, influenza, CMV and Epstein-Barr virus appeared linked to several top co-occurrence clusters. Because some donors lacked HLA typing at each locus, the association tests relied only on the typed subset. In a later analysis, HLA-associated TCR beta chains showed more clonal expansion and lower generation probabilities than non-associated chains that were equally common. In a later analysis, most CMV-associated TCR beta chains were found to appear HLA-restricted, with HLA associations seemingly driven largely by CMV exposure. Some IMGT-functional V segments, including TRBV6-2 and TRBV6-3, could not be told apart with the 87-base-pair reads, so those segments were excluded. Linkage disequilibrium might explain the correlated functional status among segregating V segments, but an unknown experimental factor could not be ruled out. The study gave a list of 150 to 200 TCR beta chains associated with cytomegalovirus. Cytomegalovirus status was reported to be diagnosed by the classifier with high specificity and sensitivity in both the original and validation cohorts. Specific HLA alleles were associated with 18,000 or so TCR beta sequences at a false discovery rate of 0.05 in a later analysis. A further reported finding was that TCR beta sequences accurately predicted the HLA-A and HLA-B alleles for most subjects in the first cohort. The authors suggested that the approach could potentially be generalized to other disease states and immunological phenotypes. Roughly uniform sequencing depth across donors was assumed in presence/absence analyses, although this assumption may not hold. For the cohort, immune exposure information was limited to CMV serostatus. Strong co-occurrence of HLA alleles, especially DR and DQ, made assigning TCR associations to individual alleles difficult. In a later genetic analysis, fewer N-insertions in productive TCRs were reported among donors in an Asian-associated ancestry cluster than the roughly 700-donor mean. Over 15 rarely observed V segments, including chromosome 9 orphons, were excluded from the earlier analysis of approximately 600 of the donors because counts were too low.

Library construction relied on the immunoSEQ multiplex PCR assay. For the multiplex PCR, a mixture combining 60 forward primers for TCR Vbeta segments and 13 reverse primers for TCR Jbeta segments was used. The CDR3 region of rearranged TCR beta genes was amplified from genomic DNA by a multiplex PCR assay. The Illumina HiSeq System was used to sequence the amplified TCR beta libraries as 87-base-pair reads. The paper's data handling went like this. A later analysis counted about 76 million unique TCR beta chains across the 700 or so repertoires, and 10 million to 11 million of these chains were shared by at least two donors. Raw reads were error-corrected and collapsed into unique sequences with a nearest-neighbor algorithm that merged closely related sequences to remove PCR and sequencing errors. Alignment of CDR3 sequences to IMGT reference sequences was used to assign V, D and J gene segments. For a sequence to be retained, a match of at least six nucleotides to both a V gene segment and a J gene segment was required. A rearrangement counted as productive if the CDR3 had no stop codons and remained in frame with V and J, and every other rearrangement counted as non-productive. CDR3 was defined by IMGT convention, running from the second conserved V-encoded cysteine to the conserved J-encoded phenylalanine. The earlier analysis of about 560 of the donors excluded any sequence lacking an unambiguous match to a single V gene segment. In an earlier analysis of 587 of the donors, a V segment was called functional when productive rearrangements were above 56.7%, and segregating when the standard deviation between donors exceeded 5%. A statistical classification framework was developed to diagnose cytomegalovirus status using the catalog of TCR beta chain sequences. In a later analysis, TCR nucleotide sequences were compared against IMGT/GENE-DB human TR gene sequences so that V and J genes could be assigned. Using the TCRdist pipeline, a later analysis assigned CDR3 sequences along with most-parsimonious VDJ recombination scenarios. A later analysis defined each TCR beta chain by its CDR3 amino acid sequence plus V-gene family, and excluded reads lacking a unique V-gene family. In a later analysis, 550 to 650 highly shared, low-generation-probability nucleotide sequences were removed to address suspected cross-contamination and a sequencing artifact. In a later analysis, a clonal expansion index was calculated for each public chain from normalized within-repertoire ranks of inferred template counts. In a later analysis, generation probabilities were computed with a VDJ recombination model fitted to out-of-frame rearrangements, and the resulting probabilities were checked against IGoR. In a later analysis, TCR-TCR, TCR-HLA and TCR-CMV co-occurrence was scored with hypergeometric tests, and a repertoire-size bias correction was applied to TCR pairs. A later analysis estimated false discovery rates by permuting HLA or CMV assignments 20 times. In a later analysis, co-occurring TCRs were grouped using DBSCAN, and TCRdist sequence similarity was added for clustering within HLA-allele-positive subsets. Co-occurrence clustering excluded repertoires with fewer than 30,000 or more than 120,000 public chains, plus five with anomalous nucleotide sharing. Here the immuneACCESS table is served through TCRdb, limited to in-frame sequences with V and J called. Missing clones are a known gap in these copies; in checked studies unresolved V genes cover under half, and the rest lacks a known reason. V and J calls plus clone size are reproduced from that table; the DNA served to infer D and trimming. The sample table records about 120,000 clones; roughly 80% of these occur just once. The ten largest clones add up to 8.5% to 10% of the sample.

V and J lose 2 bases and 4 bases, and a span of 3 bases separates them. Per the germline V gene, SGHRS is the CDR1 and YFSETQ is the CDR2. From the cysteine through the phenylalanine, the CDR3 covers 11 amino acids. The kept DNA is CDR3 alone, 33 bases in frame from the first base. The cohort was made up of 666 healthy bone marrow donors. Cohort members were all nominally healthy when sampled, although unrecorded immune exposures were likely present. The donor was CMV seropositive and was included in the group of about 290 seropositive cohort members. Each donor provided a peripheral blood sample, and peripheral blood mononuclear cells were used for TCR beta sequencing. Genomic DNA was extracted from the blood cell samples with the Qiagen DNeasy Blood Extraction Kit.

Sample: PBMCs. This receptor chain uses TRBV5-1 and TRBJ1-1, with no confidently assigned D gene. The source is a female donor in good health and CMV-seropositive. CDR3 sequence: CASSFGTEAFF. Here is the DNA: TGCGCCAGCAGCTTCGGCACTGAAGCTTTCTTT.